This T cell receptor (beta chain) was captured by sequencing in a study of T-cell reconstitution after alpha-beta-depleted transplantation in children. General study findings and limits: Surviving recipient T cells and thymic progenitors accounted for the high day-60 TCRbeta diversity observed in some patients. Counts and diversity of T cells one year after transplant came mostly from newly produced T cells. Roughly two months post-transplant, alpha-beta T cells reportedly originated from several hundred graft clones that had expanded.

In this sample, this clonotype turned up many times. Its antigen is unknown. Unique molecular identifiers tagged the TCRbeta library. One entry per CDR3 protein results from TCRdb running MiXCR on the PCR reads. The sample comprises roughly 220,000 distinct CDR3 sequences, about 8.2% of which are singletons, and approximately 34% rests with the top ten. This CDR3 is built from 15 residues. Trimming took 7 bases from V and 2 from J; bases not matched to a gene: 8. Germline V CDR1 and CDR2: SGHRS, YFSETQ. Sequenced material: PBMCs, mostly from graft donor cells, taken 360 days after TCRalphabeta/CD19-depleted stem cell transplant. The chain employs TRBV5-1 and TRBJ2-3, with 9 bases lining up with TRBD2. This clonotype was obtained from a male patient aged 2-10 years who had a stem cell transplant for acute myeloid leukemia, so the T cells may come from the graft donor. CDR3: CASLVSGSPTDTQYF. The CDR3 DNA reads as TGCGCCAGCCTTGTTAGCGGGAGCCCCACAGATACGCAGTATTTT. The full variable domain, in which reference TRBV5-1 and TRBJ2-3 provide the parts outside the CDR3, is KAGVTQTPRYLIKTRGQQVTLSCSPISGHRSVSWYQQTPGQGLQFLFEYFSETQRNKGNFPGRFSGRQFSNSRSEMNVSTLELGDSALYLCASLVSGSPTDTQYFGPGTRLTVL.